What follows are 23 T cell receptor beta chains derived from one specimen sequenced in a study of cytomegalovirus exposure and HLA in healthy donors (dated by TCRdb to about 2017). Libraries were constructed by the immunoSEQ multiplex PCR assay. For the multiplex PCR, a mixture combining 60 forward primers for TCR Vbeta segments and 13 reverse primers for TCR Jbeta segments was used. This is the immuneACCESS table as TCRdb keeps it, with only in-frame sequences that have V and J called. A part of the clones is gone; compared with another copy, unresolved V genes explain less than half, and the rest is unexplained. The sample contains 96,000 or so clones, around 74% of them found a single time. More than 2.5% of the sample rests with the top ten. Sequencing was carried out using PBMCs. These receptors were taken from a female donor in good health and CMV-seropositive.

The count of this clone is one. This rearrangement joins TRBV5-1 to TRBJ2-4; 8 positions agree with TRBD1. In germline, CDR1 is SGHRS, CDR2 YFSETQ. The junction had 5 bases not matched to a gene; V was cut back by 4 bases and J by 8 bases. This CDR3 contains 13 residues. DNA for the CDR3: TGCGCCAGCAGCGGACAACAGGGGGACATTCAGTACTTC. It encodes CASSGQQGDIQYF.

This clone is a singleton in its sample. This chain connects TRBV19 to TRBJ1-5, with 9 bases aligning to TRBD1. Germline V gene lookup returns CDR1 LNHDA and CDR2 SQIVND (reference sequence). The CDR3 loop spans 14 amino acids. With 4 bases clipped from V and 6 bases from J, the junction kept 4 bases outside the gene matches. CDR3 nucleotide sequence: TGTGCCAGTAGTACAACAGGGGGCCGTCAGCCCCAGCATTTT. This translates into CASSTTGGRQPQHF.

The V call is TRBV7-2, the J call TRBJ1-4; D gene unclear. CDR3 length: 15 residues. The germline V and J ends were trimmed by 1 base and 7 bases, with 13 bases remaining between them. CDR1 SGHTA and CDR2 FQGNSA come from the germline V gene. The CDR3 DNA reads TGTGCCAGCAGCTTAGATGCAGGTGGCATTGAAAAACTGTTTTTT. Protein product: CASSLDAGGIEKLFF.

This clone was detected a few times. The chain employs TRBV19 and TRBJ2-1, with 7 nucleotides matching TRBD2. The germline CDR1 and CDR2 sequences are LNHDA and SQIVND (reference sequence). Unmatched junction bases numbered 4, after V lost 6 bases and J lost 11 bases. This CDR3 has 11 amino acids. The CDR3 bases are TGTGCCAGTAGCAGCGGGACGCAGCAGTTCTTC. As protein: CASSSGTQQFF. The whole variable domain, filled in from reference TRBV19 and TRBJ2-1, reads DGGITQSPKYLFRKEGQNVTLSCEQNLNHDAMYWYRQDPGQGLRLIYYSQIVNDFQKGDIAEGYSVSREKKESFPLTVTSAQKNPTAFYLCASSSGTQQFFGPGTRLTVL.

The sample holds one count of this clone. The J gene is TRBJ2-7, the V gene TRBV20-1; 7 nucleotides agree with TRBD1. Germline assignment: CDR1 DFQATT and CDR2 SNEGSKA (reference sequence). Unmatched junction bases numbered 3, after V lost 3 bases and J lost 7 bases. This CDR3 contains 11 residues. The DNA for the CDR3 is TGCAGTGCTAGGAACAGGGGAGAGCAGTACTTC. It translates to CSARNRGEQYF.

This chain links TRBV9 with TRBJ2-2, with a weak D call TRBD1 (5 bases). With 2 bases removed from V and 6 bases from J, the gap between germline ends came to 5 bases. Germline V gives CDR1 SGDLS, CDR2 YYNGEE. The CDR3 consists of 12 residues. DNA for the CDR3: TGTGCCAGCAGCGTGGGGCCCGGGGAGCTGTTTTTT. Translating gives CASSVGPGELFF. Drawing the rest from reference TRBV9 and TRBJ2-2, the complete variable domain is DSGVTQTPKHLITATGQRVTLRCSPRSGDLSVYWYQQSLDQGLQFLIQYYNGEERAKGNILERFSAQQFPDLHSELNLSSLELGDSALYFCASSVGPGELFFGEGSRLTVL.

The chain couples TRBV19 to TRBJ1-5; the D gene is possibly TRBD1 (6 bases). Germline lookup yields CDR1 LNHDA and CDR2 SQIVND (reference sequence). This CDR3 spans 15 amino acids. Trimming removed 7 bases at V and 5 bases at J, with 18 bases between. CDR3 sequence: CASTPQDRIDQPQHF. As DNA, the CDR3 is TGTGCCAGTACCCCTCAAGACAGGATCGATCAGCCCCAGCATTTT.

This chain uses TRBV5-4 with TRBJ1-2; D is possibly TRBD1 (5 bases). Trimming took 4 bases from V and 3 from J, leaving 19 bases between them. Germline lookup yields CDR1 SGHNT and CDR2 YYREEE (reference sequence). The CDR3 covers 16 residues. In DNA form, the CDR3 reads TGTGCCAGCAGCCCTTGGGGTGTGGGGGGAGACTATGGCTACACCTTC. This encodes CASSPWGVGGDYGYTF.

The chain recombines TRBV19 with TRBJ1-2; 9 bases line up with TRBD1. Germline CDR1 reads LNHDA; CDR2 reads SQIVND (reference sequence). V trimming: 6 bases; J trimming: 5 bases; junction bases outside the gene matches: 4. CDR3 length: 13 residues. The CDR3 sequence is CASRRTGEYGYTF. CDR3 DNA sequence: TGTGCCAGTAGGAGGACAGGGGAGTATGGCTACACCTTC.

This clone was recorded a few times. V gene TRBV29-1 combines with J gene TRBJ2-1; 8 bases are a match to TRBD2. CDR3 length: 14 residues. In germline, CDR1 is SQVTM, CDR2 ANQGSEA. V was pared by 7 bases and J by 4 bases, with 9 bases of the junction left unmatched. In DNA form, the CDR3 reads TGCAGCGCAGCTAGGGCGGGAGGTTACAATGAGCAGTTCTTC. Its protein is CSAARAGGYNEQFF.

The genes are TRBV28 and TRBJ1-5; 7 bases match TRBD1. J lost 6 bases, V lost 6 bases, and 8 bases had no gene match. CDR1 is MDHEN, CDR2 SYDVKM, per germline. This CDR3 has 14 residues. CDR3 amino acids: CASSVPTGSQPQHF. DNA for the CDR3: TGTGCCAGCAGCGTTCCGACAGGGTCTCAGCCCCAGCATTTT.

This chain uses TRBV5-4 with TRBJ2-7; possible D gene TRBD2, 7 bases. The CDR3 contains 14 residues. The germline V and J ends were trimmed by 2 bases and 4 bases, with 13 bases remaining between them. Germline assignment: CDR1 SGHNT and CDR2 YYREEE (reference sequence). CDR3: CASSFRGGDYEQYF. CDR3 in DNA: TGTGCCAGCAGCTTTAGGGGGGGGGATTACGAGCAGTACTTC.

This chain links TRBV9 with TRBJ2-5, with TRBD2 identical over 9 bases. Germline trimming cut 0 bases from V and 3 bases from J; bases unmatched to any gene: 3. Germline CDR1 SGDLS, CDR2 YYNGEE. This CDR3 spans 15 amino acids. The CDR3 is CASSVGSGSEETQYF. CDR3 nucleotides: TGTGCCAGCAGCGTAGGTAGCGGGAGTGAAGAGACCCAGTACTTC.

The chain couples TRBV15 to TRBJ2-7, with D perhaps TRBD2 (6 bases). Germline-derived CDR1 and CDR2 are LNHNV and YYDKDF (reference sequence). The V end lost 0 bases, the J end lost 7 bases, and 16 bases lay between the germline ends. The CDR3 sequence is 15 residues long. CDR3 in amino acids: CATSRDVGGLGEQYF. CDR3 coding DNA: TGTGCCACCAGCAGAGATGTCGGGGGACTGGGTGAGCAGTACTTC.

V gene TRBV5-8 combines with J gene TRBJ1-5, with a tentative D call TRBD1 (6 bases). The CDR3 has 16 amino acids. In germline, CDR1 is SGHTS, CDR2 YDEGEE. V was cut by 5 bases and J by 1 base, with 16 bases left in between. CDR3: CASSSGRTASNQPQHF. Here the CDR3 DNA reads TGTGCCAGCAGTAGCGGGAGGACAGCCAGCAATCAGCCCCAGCATTTT. Full variable domain (remainder filled in from reference TRBV5-8 and TRBJ1-5): EAGVTQSPTHLIKTRGQQATLRCSPISGHTSVYWYQQALGLGLQFLLWYDEGEERNRGNFPPRFSGRQFPNYSSELNVNALELEDSALYLCASSSGRTASNQPQHFGDGTRLSIL.

The chain uses TRBV29-1 and TRBJ1-2; tentative D call: TRBD1 (6 bases). CDR3 length equals 14 residues. The germline gives CDR1 SQVTM, CDR2 ANQGSEA. The V end was cut by 3 bases, the J end by 2 bases, with 13 bases between. The CDR3 is CSVESRGRNYGYTF. The CDR3 DNA reads as TGCAGCGTTGAGTCCAGGGGCAGAAACTATGGCTACACCTTC.

The chain has TRBV25-1 and TRBJ2-2, with D maybe TRBD1 (6 bases). The CDR3 covers 17 residues. V shed 3 bases and J shed 6 bases, with 20 bases lying between them. Per the germline V gene, CDR1 is MGHDK and CDR2 is SYGVNS. The CDR3 reads CASSDRTQQGGAGELFF. The DNA of the CDR3 is TGTGCCAGCAGTGATCGCACACAACAGGGTGGCGCCGGGGAGCTGTTTTTT.

The chain has TRBV9 and TRBJ1-1, with a tentative D call TRBD1 (6 bases). From germline, CDR1 is SGDLS and CDR2 YYNGEE. This CDR3 has 13 amino acids. V dropped 0 bases and J dropped 5 bases, with 8 bases sitting between them. The CDR3 nucleotides read TGTGCCAGCAGCGTAGCTACAGGGACTGAAGCTTTCTTT. It yields the protein CASSVATGTEAFF.

This clone has just a few counts. The V call is TRBV4-1, the J call TRBJ2-6; no firm D call. Trimming took off 3 bases at V and 0 bases at J, with 12 bases between the two ends. Germline values: CDR1 MGHRA, CDR2 YSYEKL. CDR3 size: 17 residues. The CDR3 spells CASSHLPNPSGANVLTF. The CDR3 coding sequence is TGCGCCAGCAGCCACCTACCGAACCCCTCTGGGGCCAACGTCCTGACTTTC.

This clone turned up a few times. The chain has TRBV15 and TRBJ2-1; D is unclear. The CDR3 is made up of 15 amino acids. Trimming pared 4 bases from V and 5 bases from J, leaving 15 bases between. CDR1 is LNHNV, CDR2 YYDKDF, per germline (reference sequence). The CDR3 nucleotides read TGTGCCACCAGCACGGGTAAATGGCTGAACAATGAGCAGTTCTTC. This gives the protein CATSTGKWLNNEQFF.

The chain uses TRBV12-5 and TRBJ1-1; D gene ambiguous. Germline V gives CDR1 LGHNT, CDR2 FRNRAP. The CDR3 sequence is 17 residues long. Trimming shortened V by 0 bases and J by 5 bases, and 19 bases separated the two germline ends. The CDR3 nucleotides are TGTGCTAGTGGTTTGGTCATACCCGGTGCCCCTTCAACTGAAGCTTTCTTT. This translates into CASGLVIPGAPSTEAFF.

Here the CDR3 reads CASSGQTPNTEAFF. For the CDR3, the DNA is TGTGCCAGCAGTGGACAGACTCCGAACACTGAAGCTTTCTTT. The rearrangement joins TRBV25-1 to TRBJ1-1, with a tentative D call TRBD1 (5 bases). CDR1 is MGHDK, CDR2 SYGVNS, per germline. V dropped 4 bases and J dropped 1 base, with 10 bases sitting between them. The CDR3 has 14 residues.

This clone was picked up a small number of times. The chain uses TRBV6-5 and TRBJ2-2; unclear D gene. From germline, CDR1 is MNHEY and CDR2 SVGAGI. V dropped 8 bases and J dropped 5 bases, with 9 bases sitting between them. The CDR3 is made up of 12 amino acids. The CDR3 DNA reads as TGTGCCAGCTCTAGGTGGACCGGGGAGCTGTTTTTT. Translation gives CASSRWTGELFF.